Each of the 11 T cell receptor beta chains below was sequenced from the same sample in a study of blood T cell repertoires in COVID-19 (dated by TCRdb to 2018 to 2021). Libraries came from the immunoSEQ multiplex PCR assay. TCRdb took this table from immuneACCESS and kept in-frame rearrangements with V and J called. Such tables lack part of the clones; where checked against another copy, unresolved V genes explain under half of the gap, and the rest is unexplained. The sample table records roughly 180,000 clones; around 80% of these occur just once. 10% to 15% of the sample is in the top ten clones. The sample consisted of PBMCs or T cells enriched from blood (not recorded which). Receptors originate from a woman in her fifties or sixties who had recovered from COVID-19.

The gene calls are TRBV2 and TRBJ2-3, with a tentative D call TRBD2 (6 bases). This CDR3 comprises 14 residues. Trimming left V 5 bases short and J 4 bases short, with 13 bases between. The germline V gene encodes CDR1 SNHLY and CDR2 FYNNEI. CDR3 sequence: CASSRNTGADTQYF. For the CDR3, the DNA is TGTGCCAGCAGTAGAAATACGGGAGCAGATACGCAGTATTTT.

The chain links TRBV4-1 to TRBJ1-2; tentative D call: TRBD1 (6 bases). This CDR3 has 15 amino acids. The V and J ends lost 4 bases and 7 bases respectively, with 19 bases between them. The germline CDR1 and CDR2 sequences are MGHRA and YSYEKL. The CDR3 is CASSRLLGGASGYTF. The CDR3 DNA is TGCGCCAGCAGCCGCCTACTTGGGGGCGCGAGTGGCTACACCTTC.

This clone was counted a few times. The sample has other DNA sequences that encode this CDR3 too. The chain couples TRBV5-1 to TRBJ2-1; 13 bases align to TRBD2. V shed 4 bases and J 6 bases; nucleotides not matched to a gene: 4. CDR3 length equals 15 residues. Germline V gene lookup returns CDR1 SGHRS and CDR2 YFSETQ. Here the CDR3 reads CASSLGTSGVNEQFF. Written as DNA, the CDR3 is TGCGCCAGCAGCCTCGGGACTAGCGGGGTCAATGAGCAGTTCTTC.

The rearrangement links TRBV19 to TRBJ1-2; D ambiguous. V was clipped by 2 bases and J by 0 bases, with 10 bases between them. The CDR3 is 15 residues long. Per the germline V gene, CDR1 is LNHDA and CDR2 is SQIVND (reference sequence). The CDR3 DNA reads TGTGCCAGTAGTATAAGGGCGGGCGCTAACTATGGCTACACCTTC. As protein: CASSIRAGANYGYTF.

The chain uses TRBV3-1 (or the pseudogene TRBV3-2) and TRBJ1-2; a weak D match, TRBD1 (5 bases). Per the germline V gene, CDR1 is LGHDT and CDR2 is YNNKEL (reference sequence). This CDR3 is built from 14 residues. V was shortened by 4 bases and J by 6 bases, with 15 bases between the two germline ends. The DNA of the CDR3 is TGTGCCAGCAGCCTAATGCAGGGATCAGATGGCTACACCTTC. This gives the protein CASSLMQGSDGYTF.

The sample holds a few counts of this clone. The rearrangement links TRBV7-9 to TRBJ2-7, with D maybe TRBD1 (6 bases). V was cut by 4 bases and J by 7 bases, with 20 bases left in between. The CDR3 contains 15 residues. In germline, CDR1 is SEHNR, CDR2 FQNEAQ (reference sequence). DNA for the CDR3: TGTGCCAGCAGCTCCGGTGGGGGACAAGCAGAGGAGCAGTACTTC. Amino acid sequence: CASSSGGGQAEEQYF.

The rearrangement uses TRBV9 and TRBJ1-1; D unclear. There are 15 residues in the CDR3. Germline V lookup: CDR1 SGDLS, CDR2 YYNGEE. V was trimmed by 0 bases and J by 1 base, leaving 10 bases between them. Here the CDR3 reads CASSVESRGNTEAFF. The CDR3 coding sequence is TGTGCCAGCAGCGTAGAGTCTCGGGGGAACACTGAAGCTTTCTTT.

The chain carries TRBV30 and TRBJ2-1; TRBD2 is a possible D gene (5 bases). The V end lost 4 bases, the J end lost 3 bases, and 19 bases lay between the germline ends. There are 16 residues in the CDR3. Germline CDR1 reads GTSNPN; CDR2 reads SVGIG (reference sequence). The CDR3 here is CAWIPSRGGNYNEQFF. The CDR3 nucleotides are TGTGCCTGGATTCCTTCCCGGGGTGGAAACTACAATGAGCAGTTCTTC.

The V and J genes are TRBV12-5 and TRBJ1-2; D remains ambiguous. Trimming removed 6 bases from V and 2 bases from J, with 10 bases in between. The length of the CDR3 is 13 residues. Germline-derived CDR1 and CDR2 are LGHNT and FRNRAP. CDR3: CASGSGGNYGYTF. The CDR3 DNA reads TGTGCTAGTGGATCGGGAGGGAACTATGGCTACACCTTC. Based on the CDR3 plus reference TRBV12-5 and TRBJ1-2, the full variable domain is DARVTQTPRHKVTEMGQEVTMRCQPILGHNTVFWYRQTMMQGLELLAYFRNRAPLDDSGMPKDRFSAEMPDATLATLKIQPSEPRDSAVYFCASGSGGNYGYTFGSGTRLTVV.

This clone was seen once. This chain joins TRBV14 and TRBJ2-5, with 11 bases lining up with TRBD2. Germline assignment: CDR1 SGHDN and CDR2 FVKESK. V dropped 2 bases and J dropped 5; count of bases not matched to a gene: 4. The CDR3 runs 15 residues. This chain's CDR3 is CASSQPSSGGETQYF. The CDR3 coding sequence is TGTGCCAGCAGCCAACCATCTAGCGGGGGGGAGACCCAGTACTTC.

The V call is TRBV4-2, the J call TRBJ2-1; the match to TRBD2 covers 8 bases. Germline-derived CDR1 and CDR2 are LGHNA and YNFKEQ. The CDR3 loop spans 14 amino acids. V shed 3 bases, J shed 9 bases, and the junction held 7 bases outside the gene matches. DNA of the CDR3: TGTGCCAGCAGCCACCCGACTAGCGCCCGTGAGCAGTTCTTC. Its protein product is CASSHPTSAREQFF.